The present T cell receptor (beta chain) was sequenced within a study of blood T cell repertoires in COVID-19. Study as a whole: COVID-19 samples from acute and convalescent phases originated in the United States, Italy and Spain.

Trimming at V came to 0 bases and at J to 4 bases, leaving 9 bases not matched to a gene. Germline-derived CDR1 and CDR2 are LGHNA and YSLEER. CDR3 length: 19 residues. Within 2 weeks before study entry, exposed participants met a COVID-19 case. Assay: immunoSEQ multiplex PCR; the TCRdb copy retains only in-frame clones and omits some. The table lists approximately 300,000 clones, 85% of them singletons. This receptor was obtained from a woman aged 25 to 39 who had been exposed to COVID-19. The material sequenced was PBMCs or T cells enriched from blood (not recorded which). The chain joins TRBV4-3 to TRBJ2-2, with 12 positions matching TRBD2. The CDR3 DNA reads as TGCGCCAGCAGCCAAGAAAGAGTACTAGCGGGGGGTAGCACCGGGGAGCTGTTTTTT. It codes for CASSQERVLAGGSTGELFF.